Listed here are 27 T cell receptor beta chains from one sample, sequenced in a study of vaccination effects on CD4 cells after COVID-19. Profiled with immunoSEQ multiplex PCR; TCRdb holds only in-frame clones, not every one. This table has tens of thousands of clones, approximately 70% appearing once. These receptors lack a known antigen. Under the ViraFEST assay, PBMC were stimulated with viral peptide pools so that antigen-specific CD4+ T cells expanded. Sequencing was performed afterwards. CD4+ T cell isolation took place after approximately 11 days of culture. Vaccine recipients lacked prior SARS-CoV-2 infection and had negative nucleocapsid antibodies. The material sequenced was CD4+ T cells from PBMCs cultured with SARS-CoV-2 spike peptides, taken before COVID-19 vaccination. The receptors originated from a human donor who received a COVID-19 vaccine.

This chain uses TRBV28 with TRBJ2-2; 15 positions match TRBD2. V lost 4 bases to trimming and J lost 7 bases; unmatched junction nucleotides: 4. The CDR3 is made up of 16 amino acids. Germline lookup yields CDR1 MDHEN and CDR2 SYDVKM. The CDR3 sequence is CASSWTSGRAGGELFF. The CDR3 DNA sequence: TGTGCCAGCAGTTGGACTAGCGGGAGGGCCGGCGGGGAGCTGTTTTTT.

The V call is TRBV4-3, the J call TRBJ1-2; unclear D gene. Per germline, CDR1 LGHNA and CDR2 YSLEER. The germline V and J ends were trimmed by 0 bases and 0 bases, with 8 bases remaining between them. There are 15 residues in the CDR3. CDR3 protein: CASSQDKRANYGYTF. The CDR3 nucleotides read TGCGCCAGCAGCCAAGATAAGAGAGCTAACTATGGCTACACCTTC.

CDR3 amino acids: CASSGSSNTEAFF. In DNA form, the CDR3 reads TGTGCCAGTAGCGGCAGTTCGAACACTGAAGCTTTCTTT. The chain recombines TRBV19 with TRBJ1-1; the D is unclear. The CDR3 sequence is 13 residues long. Germline V lookup: CDR1 LNHDA, CDR2 SQIVND (reference sequence). Trimming stripped 6 bases from V and 1 base from J, with 9 bases between.

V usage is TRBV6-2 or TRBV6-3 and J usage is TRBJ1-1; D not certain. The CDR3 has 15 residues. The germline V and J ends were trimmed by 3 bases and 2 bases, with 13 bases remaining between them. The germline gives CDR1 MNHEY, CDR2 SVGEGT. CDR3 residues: CASSYSSRANTEAFF. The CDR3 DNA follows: TGTGCCAGCAGTTATAGTTCTAGAGCAAACACTGAAGCTTTCTTT.

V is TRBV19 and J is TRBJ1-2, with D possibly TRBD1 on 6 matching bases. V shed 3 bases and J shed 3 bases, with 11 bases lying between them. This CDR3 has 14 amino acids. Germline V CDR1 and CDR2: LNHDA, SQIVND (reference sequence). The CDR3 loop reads CASSIGGAHYGYTF. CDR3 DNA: TGTGCCAGTAGTATTGGGGGGGCCCACTATGGCTACACCTTC.

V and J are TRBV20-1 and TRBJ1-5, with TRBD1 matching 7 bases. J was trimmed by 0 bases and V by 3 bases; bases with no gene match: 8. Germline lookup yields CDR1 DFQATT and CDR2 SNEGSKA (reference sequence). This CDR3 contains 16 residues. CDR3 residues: CSASPRDRNSNQPQHF. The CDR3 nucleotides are TGCAGTGCTAGTCCCAGGGACAGAAATAGCAATCAGCCCCAGCATTTT.

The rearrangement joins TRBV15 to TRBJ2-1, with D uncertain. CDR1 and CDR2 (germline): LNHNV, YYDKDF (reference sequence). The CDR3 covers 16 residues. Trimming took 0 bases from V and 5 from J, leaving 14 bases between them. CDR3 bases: TGTGCCACCAGCAGAGAAGTCATCACCGACGACAATGAGCAGTTCTTC. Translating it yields CATSREVITDDNEQFF. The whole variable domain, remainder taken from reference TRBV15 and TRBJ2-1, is DAMVIQNPRYQVTQFGKPVTLSCSQTLNHNVMYWYQQKSSQAPKLLFHYYDKDFNNEADTPDNFQSRRPNTSFCFLDIRSPGLGDTAMYLCATSREVITDDNEQFFGPGTRLTVL.

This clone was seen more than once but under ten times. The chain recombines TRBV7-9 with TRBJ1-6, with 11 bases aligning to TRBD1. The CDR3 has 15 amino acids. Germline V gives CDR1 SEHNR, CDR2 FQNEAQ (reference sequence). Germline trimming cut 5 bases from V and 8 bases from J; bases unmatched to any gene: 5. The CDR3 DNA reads TGTGCCAGCAGCCCATGGACAGGGGGCGATTCACCCCTCCACTTT. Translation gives CASSPWTGGDSPLHF.

CDR3 protein: CASSYSKGGVSPLHF. The DNA of the CDR3 is TGTGCCAGCAGTTACTCGAAAGGGGGAGTTTCACCCCTCCACTTT. V gene TRBV6-5 combines with J gene TRBJ1-6, with D perhaps matching TRBD1 (6 bases). Germline CDR1 and CDR2: MNHEY and SVGAGI. V was clipped by 0 bases and J by 9 bases, with 12 bases between them. The CDR3 has 15 residues.

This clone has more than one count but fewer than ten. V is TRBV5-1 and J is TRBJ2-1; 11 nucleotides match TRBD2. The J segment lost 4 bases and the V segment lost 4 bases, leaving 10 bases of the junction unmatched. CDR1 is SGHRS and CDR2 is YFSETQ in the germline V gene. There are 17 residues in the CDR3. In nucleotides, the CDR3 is TGCGCCAGCAGCCCCCAAACTAGCGGGGGAGCTTACAATGAGCAGTTCTTC. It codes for CASSPQTSGGAYNEQFF.

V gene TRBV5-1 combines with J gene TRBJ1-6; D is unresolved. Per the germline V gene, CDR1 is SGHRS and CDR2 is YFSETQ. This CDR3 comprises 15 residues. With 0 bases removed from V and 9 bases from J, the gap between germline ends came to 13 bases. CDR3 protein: CASSLDGGPGSPLHF. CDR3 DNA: TGCGCCAGCAGCTTGGATGGAGGGCCCGGTTCACCCCTCCACTTT.

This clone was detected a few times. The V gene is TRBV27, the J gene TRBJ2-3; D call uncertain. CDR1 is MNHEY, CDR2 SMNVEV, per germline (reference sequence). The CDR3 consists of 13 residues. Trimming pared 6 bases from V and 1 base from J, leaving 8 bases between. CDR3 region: CASSPTRTDTQYF. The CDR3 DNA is TGTGCCAGCAGCCCAACCCGCACAGATACGCAGTATTTT.

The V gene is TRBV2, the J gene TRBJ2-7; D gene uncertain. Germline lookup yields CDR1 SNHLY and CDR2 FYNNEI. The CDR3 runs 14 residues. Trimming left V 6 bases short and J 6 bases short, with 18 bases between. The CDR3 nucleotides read TGTGCCAGCAGCGACGGGCCCGCGTTAGCCGAGCAGTACTTC. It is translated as CASSDGPALAEQYF. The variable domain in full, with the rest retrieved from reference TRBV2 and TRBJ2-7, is EPEVTQTPSHQVTQMGQEVILRCVPISNHLYFYWYRQILGQKVEFLVSFYNNEISEKSEIFDDQFSVERPDGSNFTLKIRSTKLEDSAMYFCASSDGPALAEQYFGPGTRLTVT.

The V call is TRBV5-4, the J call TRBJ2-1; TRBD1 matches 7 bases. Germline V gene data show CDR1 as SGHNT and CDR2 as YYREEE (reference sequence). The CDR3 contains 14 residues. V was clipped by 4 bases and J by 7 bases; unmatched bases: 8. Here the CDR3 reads CASSDGTVGNEQFF. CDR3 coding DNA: TGTGCCAGCAGCGACGGGACAGTTGGGAATGAGCAGTTCTTC.

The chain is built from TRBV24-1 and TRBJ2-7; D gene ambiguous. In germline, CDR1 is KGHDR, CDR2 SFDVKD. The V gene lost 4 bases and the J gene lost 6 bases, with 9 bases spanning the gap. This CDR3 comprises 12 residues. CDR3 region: CATSDPVGEQYF. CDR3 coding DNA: TGTGCCACCAGTGACCCGGTTGGCGAGCAGTACTTC.

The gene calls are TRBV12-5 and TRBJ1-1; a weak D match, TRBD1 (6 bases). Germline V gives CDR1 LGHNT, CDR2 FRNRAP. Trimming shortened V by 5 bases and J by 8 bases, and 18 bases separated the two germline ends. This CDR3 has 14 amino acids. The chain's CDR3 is CASGTSYRVPEAFF. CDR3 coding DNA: TGTGCTAGTGGTACCTCATACAGGGTTCCAGAAGCTTTCTTT.

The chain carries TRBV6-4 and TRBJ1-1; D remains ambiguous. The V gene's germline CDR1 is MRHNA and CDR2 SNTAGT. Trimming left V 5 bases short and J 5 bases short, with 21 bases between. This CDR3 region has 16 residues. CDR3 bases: TGTGCCAGCAGTCATCTGTTGCGGGTCGAGGAAACTGAAGCTTTCTTT. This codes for CASSHLLRVEETEAFF.

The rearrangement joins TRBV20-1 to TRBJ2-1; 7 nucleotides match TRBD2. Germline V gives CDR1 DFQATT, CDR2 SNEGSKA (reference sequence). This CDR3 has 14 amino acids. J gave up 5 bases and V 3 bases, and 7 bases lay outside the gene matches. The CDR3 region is CSASPASGNNEQFF. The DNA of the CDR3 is TGCAGTGCTAGTCCGGCTAGCGGAAACAATGAGCAGTTCTTC.

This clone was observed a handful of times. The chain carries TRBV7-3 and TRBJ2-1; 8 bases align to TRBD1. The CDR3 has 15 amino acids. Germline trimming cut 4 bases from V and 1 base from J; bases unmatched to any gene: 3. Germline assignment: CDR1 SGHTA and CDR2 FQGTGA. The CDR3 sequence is CASSSDRGSYNEQFF. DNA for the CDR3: TGTGCCAGCAGCTCAGACAGGGGATCCTACAATGAGCAGTTCTTC.

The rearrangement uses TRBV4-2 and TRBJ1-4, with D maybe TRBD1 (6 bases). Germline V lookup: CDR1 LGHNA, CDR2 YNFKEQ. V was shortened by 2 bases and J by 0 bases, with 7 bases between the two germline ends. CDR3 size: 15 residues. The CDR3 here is CASSQRQATNEKLFF. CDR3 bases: TGTGCCAGCAGCCAAAGACAGGCAACTAATGAAAAACTGTTTTTT.

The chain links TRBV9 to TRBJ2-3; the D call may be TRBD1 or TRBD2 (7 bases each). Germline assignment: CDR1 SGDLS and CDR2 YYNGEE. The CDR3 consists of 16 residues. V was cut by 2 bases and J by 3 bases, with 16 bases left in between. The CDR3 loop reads CASSVGYRGGTDTQYF. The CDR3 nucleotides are TGTGCCAGCAGCGTCGGCTACAGGGGAGGGACAGATACGCAGTATTTT.

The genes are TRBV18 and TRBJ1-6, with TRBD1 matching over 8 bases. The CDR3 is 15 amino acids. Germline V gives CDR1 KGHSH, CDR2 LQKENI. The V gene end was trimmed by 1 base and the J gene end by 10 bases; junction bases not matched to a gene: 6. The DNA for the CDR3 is TGTGCCAGCTCACCACAATACAGGGGGGAATCACCCCTCCACTTT. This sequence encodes CASSPQYRGESPLHF.

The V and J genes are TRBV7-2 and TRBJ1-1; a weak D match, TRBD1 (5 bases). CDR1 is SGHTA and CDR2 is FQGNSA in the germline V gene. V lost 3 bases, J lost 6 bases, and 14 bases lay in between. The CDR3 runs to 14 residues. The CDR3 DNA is TGTGCCAGCAGCTTCGGGGGTACGGTCGCTGAAGCTTTCTTT. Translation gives CASSFGGTVAEAFF.

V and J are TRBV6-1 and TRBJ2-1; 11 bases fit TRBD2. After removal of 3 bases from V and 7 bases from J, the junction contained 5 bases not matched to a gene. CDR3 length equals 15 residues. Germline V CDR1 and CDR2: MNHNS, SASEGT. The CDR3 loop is CASSDTSGSLNEQFF. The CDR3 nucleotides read TGTGCCAGCAGTGATACTAGCGGGAGTCTAAATGAGCAGTTCTTC.

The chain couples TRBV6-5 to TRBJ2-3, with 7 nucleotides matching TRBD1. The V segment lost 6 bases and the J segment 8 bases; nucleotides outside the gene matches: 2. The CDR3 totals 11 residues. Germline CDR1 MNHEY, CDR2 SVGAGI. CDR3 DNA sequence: TGTGCCAGCAGAAGACAGGGTACGCAGTATTTT. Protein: CASRRQGTQYF.

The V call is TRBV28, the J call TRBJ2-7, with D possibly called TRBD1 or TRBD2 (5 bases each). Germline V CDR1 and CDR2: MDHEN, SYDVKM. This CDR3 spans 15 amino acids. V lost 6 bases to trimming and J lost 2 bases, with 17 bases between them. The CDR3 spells CASRRSFLGAYEQYF. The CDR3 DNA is TGTGCCAGCAGAAGGAGTTTTTTGGGGGCCTACGAGCAGTACTTC.

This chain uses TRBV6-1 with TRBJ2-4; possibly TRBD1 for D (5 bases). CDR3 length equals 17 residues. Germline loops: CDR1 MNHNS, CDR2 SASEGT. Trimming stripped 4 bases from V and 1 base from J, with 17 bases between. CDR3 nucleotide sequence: TGTGCCAGCAGTGTTGAAAGGGGCGGATTGGCCAAAAACATTCAGTACTTC. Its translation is CASSVERGGLAKNIQYF.